This T cell receptor beta chain appears in the sequencing data of a study of low-dose radiotherapy and immunotherapy resistance in tumors. Study-wide context: Intravenous cyclophosphamide 200 mg/m2 was given every two weeks, one day before radiation and immunotherapy.

The length of the CDR3 is 15 residues. V was pared by 2 bases and J by 8 bases, with 4 bases of the junction left unmatched. As for time point: after trial treatment. The treatment: LDRT plus nivolumab, ipilimumab, low-dose cyclophosphamide and aspirin (RACIN trial). Donors were administered nivolumab, ipilimumab, aspirin and low-dose cyclophosphamide, together with low-dose radiotherapy. TRAV and TRBV primers primed cDNA for both TCRalpha and TCRbeta. With a V-primer adapter and a constant-region primer, TCRs were amplified for roughly 20 PCR cycles. MiXCR was run by TCRdb on the reads, yielding one entry per CDR3 protein. This sample has some 57,000 distinct CDR3 sequences, with about 25% found just once. This clonotype appeared a few times.

The sample in question was PBMCs, obtained after low-dose radiotherapy plus immunotherapy. The gene calls are TRBV12-3 or TRBV12-4 and TRBJ2-4; 12 positions agree with TRBD2. The TCR was taken from a male donor with prostate cancer. The CDR3 spells CASSLSSGGGDIQYF. For the CDR3, the DNA is TGTGCCAGCAGTTTATCTAGCGGGGGGGGGGACATTCAGTACTTC.